The rows below give T cell receptor beta chains drawn from one sample of a study of control samples from healthy donors and cancer patients. This table comes from immunoSEQ multiplex PCR, and its TCRdb copy is limited to in-frame clones, with some not included. The table has about 120,000 clones, 85% to 90% seen once. Source material: blood. The receptors shown here come from a woman in her 70s in good health. Both conserved end residues are part of each CDR3. A D gene is named only where the DNA matches it firmly. Clone size is stated in some rows and not others, as once, few, many or a class when expanded.

NA,TRBJ2-1,TRBV6-2/TRBV6-3,NA,TGTGCCAGCAGCCTAACTAATGAGCAGTTCTTC,CASSLTNEQFF
NA,TRBJ1-2,TRBV4-2,NA,TGTGCCAGCAGCCAAGAAGGCGGGTTCCGCTACACCTTC,CASSQEGGFRYTF
NA,TRBJ2-7,TRBV6-1,NA,TGTGCCAGCAGTCCCCTCGAGGCATCCTACGAGCAGTACTTC,CASSPLEASYEQYF
NA,TRBJ2-5,TRBV9,TRBD2,TGTGCCAGCAGCGTAGGTAATAGCGGGGGCGTGGAGACCCAGTACTTC,CASSVGNSGGVETQYF
NA,TRBJ2-7,TRBV10-3,NA,TGTGCCATCCAGAGGGGGAACGAGCAGTACTTC,CAIQRGNEQYF
NA,TRBJ2-2,TRBV5-1,TRBD2,TGCGCCAGCAGCGGTAGCGGGGGAAACACCGGGGAGCTGTTTTTT,CASSGSGGNTGELFF
NA,TRBJ1-1,TRBV2,NA,TGTGCCAGCAGTGGGGGGGTGGGAACTGAAGCTTTCTTT,CASSGGVGTEAFF
NA,TRBJ2-1,TRBV28,TRBD2,TGTGCCAGCGGGACTAGCGGGGACCACAATGAGCAGTTCTTC,CASGTSGDHNEQFF
NA,TRBJ1-5,TRBV7-2,NA,TGTGCCAGCAGCCCCACAGGTCAGCCCCAGCATTTT,CASSPTGQPQHF
NA,TRBJ2-1,TRBV7-9,TRBD1,TGTGCCAGCAACCCCTCCGGGACAGACAATGAGCAGTTCTTC,CASNPSGTDNEQFF
once,TRBJ2-2,TRBV3-1/TRBV3-2,TRBD1,TGTGCCAGCAGTCTTCGGACAGGGGGCTTGGTGGAGCTGTTTTTT,CASSLRTGGLVELFF
NA,TRBJ2-2,TRBV7-9,NA,TGTGCCAGCAGCCTCCCGTTGCAGACGAACACCGGGGAGCTGTTTTTT,CASSLPLQTNTGELFF
once,TRBJ1-1,TRBV2,NA,TGTGCCAGCAGCCAGAGGGCAGGAATGAACACTGAAGCTTTCTTT,CASSQRAGMNTEAFF
NA,TRBJ2-1,TRBV4-2,NA,TGTGCCAGCAGCCAAGAGGCTGGCGGGGGCTTCTACAATGAGCAGTTCTTC,CASSQEAGGGFYNEQFF
NA,TRBJ2-5,TRBV7-2,NA,TGTGCCAGCAGCCCGGGACCCCCAAGGCAAGAGACCCAGTACTTC,CASSPGPPRQETQYF
NA,TRBJ1-5,TRBV4-1,NA,TGCGCCAGCAGCCAAGGTCCCAGGGGCAATCAGCCCCAGCATTTT,CASSQGPRGNQPQHF